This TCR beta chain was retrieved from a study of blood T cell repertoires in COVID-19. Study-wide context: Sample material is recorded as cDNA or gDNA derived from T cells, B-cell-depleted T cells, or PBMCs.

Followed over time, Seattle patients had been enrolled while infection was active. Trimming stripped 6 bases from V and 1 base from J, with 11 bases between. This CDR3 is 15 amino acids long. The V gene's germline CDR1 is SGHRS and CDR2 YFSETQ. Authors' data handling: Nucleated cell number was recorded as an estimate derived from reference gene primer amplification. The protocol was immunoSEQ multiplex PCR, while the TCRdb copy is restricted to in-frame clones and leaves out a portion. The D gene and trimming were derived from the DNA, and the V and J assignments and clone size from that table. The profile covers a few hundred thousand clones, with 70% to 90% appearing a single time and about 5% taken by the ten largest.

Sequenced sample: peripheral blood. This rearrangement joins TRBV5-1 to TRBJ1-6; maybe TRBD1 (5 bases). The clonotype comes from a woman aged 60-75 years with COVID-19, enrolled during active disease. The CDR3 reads CASTTAGSYNSPLHF. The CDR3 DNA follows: TGCGCCAGCACGACAGCGGGGTCCTATAATTCACCCCTCCACTTT.